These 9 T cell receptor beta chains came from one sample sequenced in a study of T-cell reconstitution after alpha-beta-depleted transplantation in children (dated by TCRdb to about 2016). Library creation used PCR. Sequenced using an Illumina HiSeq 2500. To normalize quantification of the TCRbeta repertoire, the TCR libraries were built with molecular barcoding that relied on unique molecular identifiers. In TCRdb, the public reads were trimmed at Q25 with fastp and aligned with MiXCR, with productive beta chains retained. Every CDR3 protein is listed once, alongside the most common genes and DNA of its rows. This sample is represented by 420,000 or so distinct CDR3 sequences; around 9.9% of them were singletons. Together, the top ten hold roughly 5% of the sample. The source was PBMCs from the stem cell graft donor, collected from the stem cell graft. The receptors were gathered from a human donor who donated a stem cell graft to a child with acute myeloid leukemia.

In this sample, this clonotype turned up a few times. The CDR3 sequence: CASSPGTGSNYGYTF. In DNA form, the CDR3 reads TGCGCCAGCAGCCCAGGGACAGGGAGTAACTATGGCTACACCTTC. The chain recombines TRBV4-3 with TRBJ1-2, with 9 bases fitting TRBD1. The germline V gene has CDR1 LGHNA and CDR2 YSLEER. There are 15 residues in the CDR3. V lost 4 bases, J lost 1 base, and 4 bases stayed unmatched.

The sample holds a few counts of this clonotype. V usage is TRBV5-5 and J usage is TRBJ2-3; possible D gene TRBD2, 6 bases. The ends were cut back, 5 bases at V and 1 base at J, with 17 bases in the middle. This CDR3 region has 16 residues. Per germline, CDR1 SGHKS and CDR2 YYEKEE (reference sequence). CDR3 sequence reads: CASRILKGTGTDTQYF. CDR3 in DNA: TGTGCCAGCAGGATTCTTAAGGGGACTGGCACAGATACGCAGTATTTT.

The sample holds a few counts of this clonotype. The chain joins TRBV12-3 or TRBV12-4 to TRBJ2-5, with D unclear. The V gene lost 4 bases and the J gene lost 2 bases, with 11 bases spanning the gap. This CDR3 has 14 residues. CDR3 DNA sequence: TGTGCCAGCAGTTCGTATCGGTTACAAGAGACCCAGTACTTC. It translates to CASSSYRLQETQYF.

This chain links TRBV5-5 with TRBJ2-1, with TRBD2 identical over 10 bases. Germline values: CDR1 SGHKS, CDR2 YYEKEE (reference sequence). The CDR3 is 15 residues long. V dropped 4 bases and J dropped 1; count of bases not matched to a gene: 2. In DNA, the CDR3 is TGTGCCAGCAGCGGTAGCGGGAGGTCCTACAATGAGCAGTTCTTC. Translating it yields CASSGSGRSYNEQFF.

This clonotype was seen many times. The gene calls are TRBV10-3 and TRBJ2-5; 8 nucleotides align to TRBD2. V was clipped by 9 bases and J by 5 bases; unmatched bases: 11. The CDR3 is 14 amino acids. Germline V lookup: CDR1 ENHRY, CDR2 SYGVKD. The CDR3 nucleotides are TGTGCCATTGCGGATAGCGGGAAGTATGAGACCCAGTACTTC. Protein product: CAIADSGKYETQYF.

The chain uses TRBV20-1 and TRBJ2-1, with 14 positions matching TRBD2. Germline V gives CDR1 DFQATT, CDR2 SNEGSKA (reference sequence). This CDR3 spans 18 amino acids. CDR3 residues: CSLWVPGLAGAPYNEQFF. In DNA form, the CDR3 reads TGCAGCCTTTGGGTCCCGGGACTAGCGGGAGCCCCCTACAATGAGCAGTTCTTC.

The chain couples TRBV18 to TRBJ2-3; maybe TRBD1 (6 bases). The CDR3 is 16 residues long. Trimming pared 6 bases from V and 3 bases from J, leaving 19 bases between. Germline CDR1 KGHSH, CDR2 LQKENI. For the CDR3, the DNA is TGTGCCAGCTCCTCTGGCCAAACAGGGTTTACAGATACGCAGTATTTT. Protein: CASSSGQTGFTDTQYF.

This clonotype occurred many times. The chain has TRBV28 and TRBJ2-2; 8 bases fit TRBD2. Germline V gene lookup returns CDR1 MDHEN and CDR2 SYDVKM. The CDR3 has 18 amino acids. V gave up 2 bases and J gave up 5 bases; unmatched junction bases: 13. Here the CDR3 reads CASSLGPAGAHYTGELFF. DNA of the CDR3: TGTGCCAGCAGTTTAGGTCCAGCGGGAGCTCATTATACCGGGGAGCTGTTTTTT.

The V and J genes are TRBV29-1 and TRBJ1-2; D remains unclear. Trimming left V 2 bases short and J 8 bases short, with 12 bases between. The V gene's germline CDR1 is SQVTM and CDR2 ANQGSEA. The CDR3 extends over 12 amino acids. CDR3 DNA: TGCAGCGTTGAATTTTGGACGGGAGGCTACACCTTC. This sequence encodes CSVEFWTGGYTF.